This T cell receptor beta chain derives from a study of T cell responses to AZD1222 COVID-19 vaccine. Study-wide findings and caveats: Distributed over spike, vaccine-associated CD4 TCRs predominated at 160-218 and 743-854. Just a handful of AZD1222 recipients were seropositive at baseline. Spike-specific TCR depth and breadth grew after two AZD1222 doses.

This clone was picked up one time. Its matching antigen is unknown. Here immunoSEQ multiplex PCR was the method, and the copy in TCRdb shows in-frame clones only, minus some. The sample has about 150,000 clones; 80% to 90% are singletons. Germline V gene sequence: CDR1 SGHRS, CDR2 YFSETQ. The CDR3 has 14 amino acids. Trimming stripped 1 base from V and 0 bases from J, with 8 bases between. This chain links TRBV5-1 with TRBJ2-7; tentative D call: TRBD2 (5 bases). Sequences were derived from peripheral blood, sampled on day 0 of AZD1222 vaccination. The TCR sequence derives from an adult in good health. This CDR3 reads CASSLIGSSYEQYF. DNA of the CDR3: TGCGCCAGCAGCTTGATAGGGAGCTCCTACGAGCAGTACTTC.